This TCR beta chain was identified during a study of blood T cell repertoires in COVID-19. Across the study: Sites across the United States, Italy and Spain contributed samples from acute and convalescent COVID-19. PBMCs, B-cell-depleted T cells, or T cells provided the cDNA or gDNA that made up the material.

In terms of age and location, participants ranged from about 18 to 95 years and lived in under 30 US areas. CDR3 length equals 12 residues. Germline CDR1 reads SQVTM; CDR2 reads ANQGSEA. V was shortened by 7 bases and J by 7 bases, with 14 bases between the two germline ends. Per the authors' pipeline: Researchers report that nucleated cell counts were estimated from reference gene primer amplification. Repertoires were generated with immunoSEQ multiplex PCR, while TCRdb's copy carries only in-frame clones and drops some. That table supplies the V and J calls and clone size; D and trimming were determined from the DNA. This sample yields approximately 270,000 clones, of which more than 75% are seen a single time; around 1.7% belongs to the top ten.

The specimen was PBMCs or T cells enriched from blood (not recorded which). The receptor was derived from a middle-aged man who had recovered from COVID-19. The chain recombines TRBV29-1 with TRBJ2-1; the D gene is possibly TRBD1 (6 bases). In DNA, the CDR3 is TGCAGCGCTCTAAGAGGGGGAAATGAGCAGTTCTTC. This sequence encodes CSALRGGNEQFF.